Described below is a single TCR beta chain sequence and its context. The conserved final phenylalanine or tryptophan is absent from the CDR3, which likely points to a read error. Using RNA transcripts, the TCR beta CDR3 regions were amplified. The authors performed first-round RT-PCR with HTBI primers and then a second-round multiplex PCR. TCRdb re-called the multiplex PCR reads with MiXCR, one entry per CDR3 protein. The repertoire holds some 750,000 distinct CDR3 sequences, with 40% as singletons. This CDR3 is 11 amino acids long. Germline loops: CDR1 SNHLY, CDR2 FYNNEI. The data stem from a study of Graves' ophthalmopathy and Graves' hyperthyroidism. Study-wide background: The collection of peripheral blood took place at initial diagnosis, before any treatment.

Ophthalmopathy in the donors was of moderate-to-severe activity, with CAS ≥3, NOSPECS ≥4 and duration under 3 months. Uncontrolled infections, other autoimmune diseases, pregnancy or lactation barred patients from enrollment. The authors used Ficoll-Paque density gradient centrifugation to separate PBMCs. The input was approximately 10 ml of fresh peripheral blood. This rearrangement joins TRBV2 to TRBJ2-5; D gene unclear. The tail of the sequence fits TRBJ2-7 better, so the J call may be wrong. Sequencing was performed on peripheral blood. The receptor comes from an adult man with Graves' ophthalmopathy. The CDR3 region is CASCEAHEQYS. CDR3 nucleotide sequence: TGTGCCAGCTGTGAAGCCCACGAGCAGTACTCC.